This T cell receptor (beta chain) was sequenced during a study of shared clonotypes between healthy human individuals. In the naive CD8 group, cells lacked CD45RO and were positively selected for CCR7, so terminally differentiated effector memory CD45RA+ cells were left out. The study drew all its donors from Caucasian adults living in Nashville, Tennessee. Per the authors' pipeline: With immunoSEQ giving junction-only sequences and no quality scores, filtering differed. The method was immunoSEQ multiplex PCR; TCRdb's version includes in-frame clones alone and lacks a portion of them. V, J and clone size were drawn from that table, and D and trimming were deduced from the DNA. The data hold 1.5 million to 2.5 million clones, with approximately 94% observed a single time. Trimming took off 1 base at V and 0 bases at J, with 10 bases between the two ends. CDR1 and CDR2 from the germline V gene are MGHRA and YSYEKL. The CDR3 runs 16 residues.

The origin of this receptor is a man aged 18-30 years in good health. The chain is built from TRBV4-1 and TRBJ2-1; D uncertain. Sample: naive CD8+ T cells sorted from blood. The CDR3 loop is CASSQGIRSSYNEQFF. The DNA of the CDR3 is TGCGCCAGCAGCCAAGGAATCAGGAGCTCCTACAATGAGCAGTTCTTC.